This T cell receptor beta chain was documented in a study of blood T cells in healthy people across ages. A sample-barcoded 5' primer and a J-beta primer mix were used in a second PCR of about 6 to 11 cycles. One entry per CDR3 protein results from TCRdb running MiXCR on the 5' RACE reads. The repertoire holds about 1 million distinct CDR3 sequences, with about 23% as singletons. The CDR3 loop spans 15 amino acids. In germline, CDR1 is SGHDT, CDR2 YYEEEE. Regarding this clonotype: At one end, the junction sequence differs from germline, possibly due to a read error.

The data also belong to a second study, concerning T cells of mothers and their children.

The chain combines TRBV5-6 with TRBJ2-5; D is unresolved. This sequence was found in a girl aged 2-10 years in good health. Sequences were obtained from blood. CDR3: CASSLSVLGEETQCF. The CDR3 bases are TGTGCCAGCAGCTTGTCTGTCCTTGGAGAAGAGACCCAGTGCTTC.